This T cell receptor (beta chain) was recovered during a study of cytomegalovirus exposure and HLA in healthy donors. The study, taken as a whole, reports: Sequencing likely caused a cluster of highly shared sequence variants. Later on, an analysis found that several of the most significant clusters appeared to be linked to common viral pathogens, which included parvovirus B19.

This PCR relied on a set of 60 Vbeta primers and 13 Jbeta primers. Authors' data handling: In a later analysis, the count reached some 75 million unique TCR beta chains, with roughly 12 million shared. Some clones are missing from TCRdb's copy, which holds only in-frame ones; the method was immunoSEQ multiplex PCR. The V and J calls and clone size are taken from that table; D and trimming were inferred from the DNA. The listing contains roughly 100,000 clones. Points on this clone: Its antigen is as yet unknown.

The CDR3 runs to 16 residues. The V segment lost 1 base and the J segment 9 bases; nucleotides outside the gene matches: 4. Looked up from germline, CDR1 is SSHAT and CDR2 is FNYEAQ (reference sequence). The sequenced sample consisted of PBMCs. The sequence derives from a middle-aged man in good health and CMV-seronegative. V gene TRBV7-7 combines with J gene TRBJ2-1; 15 bases align to TRBD2. Written as DNA, the CDR3 is TGTGCCAGCAGCTTAGAGGGACTAGCGGGAGGAGGTGAGCAGTTCTTC. It encodes CASSLEGLAGGGEQFF. The full variable domain, rest sourced from reference TRBV7-7 and TRBJ2-1, is GAGVSQSPRYKVTKRGQDVTLRCDPISSHATLYWYQQALGQGPEFLTYFNYEAQPDKSGLPSDRFSAERPEGSISTLTIQRTEQRDSAMYRCASSLEGLAGGGEQFFGPGTRLTVL.